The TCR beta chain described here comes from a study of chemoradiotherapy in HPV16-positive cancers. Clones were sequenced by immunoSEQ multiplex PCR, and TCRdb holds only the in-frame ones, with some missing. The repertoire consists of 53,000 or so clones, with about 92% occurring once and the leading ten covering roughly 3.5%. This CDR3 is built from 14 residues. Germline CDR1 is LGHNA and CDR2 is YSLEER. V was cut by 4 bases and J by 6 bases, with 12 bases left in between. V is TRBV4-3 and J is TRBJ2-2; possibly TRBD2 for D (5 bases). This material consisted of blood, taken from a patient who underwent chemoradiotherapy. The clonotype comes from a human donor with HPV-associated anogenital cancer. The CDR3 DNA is TGCGCCAGCAGCCGCCAAACGGAGGCCGGGGAGCTGTTTTTT. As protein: CASSRQTEAGELFF.